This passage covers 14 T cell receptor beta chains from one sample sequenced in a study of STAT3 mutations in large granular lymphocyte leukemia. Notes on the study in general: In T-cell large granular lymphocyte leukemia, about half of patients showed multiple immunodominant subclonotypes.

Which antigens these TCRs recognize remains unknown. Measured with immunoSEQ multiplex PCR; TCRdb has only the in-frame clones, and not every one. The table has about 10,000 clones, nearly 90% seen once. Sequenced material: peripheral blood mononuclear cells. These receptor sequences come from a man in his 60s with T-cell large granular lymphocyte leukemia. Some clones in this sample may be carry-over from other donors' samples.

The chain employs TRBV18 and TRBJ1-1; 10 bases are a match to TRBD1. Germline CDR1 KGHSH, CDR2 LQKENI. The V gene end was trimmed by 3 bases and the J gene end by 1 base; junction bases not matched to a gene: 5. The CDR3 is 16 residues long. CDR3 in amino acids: CASSPKGQGSNTEAFF. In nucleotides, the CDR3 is TGTGCCAGCTCACCTAAGGGACAGGGGTCGAACACTGAAGCTTTCTTT.

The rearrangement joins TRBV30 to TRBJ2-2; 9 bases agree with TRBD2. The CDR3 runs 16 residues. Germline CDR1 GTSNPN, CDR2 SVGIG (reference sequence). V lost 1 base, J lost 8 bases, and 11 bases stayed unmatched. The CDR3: CAWSDFGLAIAGELFF. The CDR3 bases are TGTGCCTGGAGTGACTTCGGACTAGCGATTGCTGGGGAGCTGTTTTTT.

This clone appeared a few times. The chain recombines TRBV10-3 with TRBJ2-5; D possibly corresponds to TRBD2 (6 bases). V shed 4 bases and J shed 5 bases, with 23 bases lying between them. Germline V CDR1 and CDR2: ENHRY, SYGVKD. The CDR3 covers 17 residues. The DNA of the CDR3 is TGTGCCATCAGTGGGGGGGAGGTGGCGGGACCGGGGGAGACCCAGTACTTC. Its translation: CAISGGEVAGPGETQYF.

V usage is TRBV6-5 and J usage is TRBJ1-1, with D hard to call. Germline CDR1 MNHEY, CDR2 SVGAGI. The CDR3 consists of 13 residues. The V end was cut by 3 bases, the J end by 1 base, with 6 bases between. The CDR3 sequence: CASSYAENTEAFF. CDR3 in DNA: TGTGCCAGCAGTTATGCAGAGAACACTGAAGCTTTCTTT.

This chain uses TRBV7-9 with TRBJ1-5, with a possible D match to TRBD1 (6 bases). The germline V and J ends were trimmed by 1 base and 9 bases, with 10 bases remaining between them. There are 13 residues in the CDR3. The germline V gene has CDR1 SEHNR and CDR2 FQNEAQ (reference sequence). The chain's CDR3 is CASSLVGGGPQHF. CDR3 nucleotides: TGTGCCAGCAGCTTAGTGGGAGGGGGGCCCCAGCATTTT.

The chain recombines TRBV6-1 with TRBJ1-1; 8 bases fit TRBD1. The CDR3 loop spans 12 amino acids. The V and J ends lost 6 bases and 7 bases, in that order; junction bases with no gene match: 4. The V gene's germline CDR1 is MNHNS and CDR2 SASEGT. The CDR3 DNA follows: TGTGCCAGCAGGCGGACAGGGAATGAAGCTTTCTTT. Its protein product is CASRRTGNEAFF.

The DNA of the CDR3 is TGTGCCAGCAGTTTGATAGGGACAGGGCAGGATGAAGCTTTCTTT. It specifies CASSLIGTGQDEAFF. V usage is TRBV28 and J usage is TRBJ1-1; TRBD1 aligns across 9 bases. The CDR3 is made up of 15 amino acids. Germline CDR1 is MDHEN and CDR2 is SYDVKM. V shed 3 bases and J 7 bases; nucleotides not matched to a gene: 9.

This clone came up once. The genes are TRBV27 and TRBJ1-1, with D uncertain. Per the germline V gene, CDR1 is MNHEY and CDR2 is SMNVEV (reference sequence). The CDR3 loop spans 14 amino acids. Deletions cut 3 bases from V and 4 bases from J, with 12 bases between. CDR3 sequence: CASSLNGDSTEAFF. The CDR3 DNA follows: TGTGCCAGCAGTTTGAATGGGGATTCCACTGAAGCTTTCTTT.

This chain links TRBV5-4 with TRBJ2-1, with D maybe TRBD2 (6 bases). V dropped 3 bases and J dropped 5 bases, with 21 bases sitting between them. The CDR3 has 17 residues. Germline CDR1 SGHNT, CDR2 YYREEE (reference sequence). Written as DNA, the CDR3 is TGTGCCAGCAGCTCGGGTCTGGCTAGCGCTACTGACAATGAGCAGTTCTTC. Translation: CASSSGLASATDNEQFF.

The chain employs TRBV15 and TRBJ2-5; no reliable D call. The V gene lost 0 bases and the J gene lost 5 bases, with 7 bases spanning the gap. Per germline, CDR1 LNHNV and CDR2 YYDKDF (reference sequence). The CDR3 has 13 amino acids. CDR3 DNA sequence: TGTGCCACCAGCAGAGACCCCTTCGAGACCCAGTACTTC. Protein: CATSRDPFETQYF.

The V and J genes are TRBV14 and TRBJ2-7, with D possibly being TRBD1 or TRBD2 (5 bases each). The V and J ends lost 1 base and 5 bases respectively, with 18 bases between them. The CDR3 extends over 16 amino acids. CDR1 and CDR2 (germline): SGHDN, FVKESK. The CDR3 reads CASSQGPGVGRDEQYF. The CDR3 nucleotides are TGTGCCAGCAGCCAAGGACCCGGGGTGGGCAGGGACGAGCAGTACTTC.

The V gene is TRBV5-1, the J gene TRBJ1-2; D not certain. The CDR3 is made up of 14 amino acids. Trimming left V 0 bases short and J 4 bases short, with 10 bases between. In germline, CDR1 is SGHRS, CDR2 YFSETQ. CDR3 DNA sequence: TGCGCCAGCAGCTTGGTGCAGGCAACCTATGGCTACACCTTC. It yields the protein CASSLVQATYGYTF.

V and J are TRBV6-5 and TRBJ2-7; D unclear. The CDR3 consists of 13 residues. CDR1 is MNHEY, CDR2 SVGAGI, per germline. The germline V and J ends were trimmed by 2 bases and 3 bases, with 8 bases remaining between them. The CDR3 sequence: CASSYAGYYEQYF. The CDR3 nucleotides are TGTGCCAGCAGTTACGCCGGGTACTACGAGCAGTACTTC.

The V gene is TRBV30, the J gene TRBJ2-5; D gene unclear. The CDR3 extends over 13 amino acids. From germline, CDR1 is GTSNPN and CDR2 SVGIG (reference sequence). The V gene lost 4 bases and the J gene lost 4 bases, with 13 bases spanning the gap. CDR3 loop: CAWTIKAAETQYF. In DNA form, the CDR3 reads TGTGCCTGGACCATCAAGGCTGCAGAGACCCAGTACTTC.